Listed below are T cell receptor beta chains from one sample, sequenced in a study of blood T cell repertoires in COVID-19. Assay: immunoSEQ multiplex PCR; the TCRdb copy retains only in-frame clones and omits some. Among 150,000 to 200,000 clones, approximately 85% were seen once, and the ten largest hold around 8%. The sequenced material came from peripheral blood. The source is a woman aged 60-75 years with acute or convalescent COVID-19. Each CDR3 is given with its conserved first and last residue. A D gene is named only where the DNA matches it firmly. Size is omitted from some rows. Given values are once, few, many or a class for expanded clones.

v_gene	j_gene	len	abundance	d_gene	CDR3nt	CDR3aa
TRBV2	TRBJ1-2	15	-	-	TGTGCCAGCAGTGTTTCTCAGGTCATTATCGGTGGCTACACCTTC	CASSVSQVIIGGYTF
TRBV7-9	TRBJ2-2	15	-	TRBD1	TGTGCCAGCAGCCGAACAACAGGGGTTACCGGGGAGCTGTTTTTT	CASSRTTGVTGELFF
TRBV6-6	TRBJ1-1	12	-	-	TGTGCCAGCAGAAGGGGTGACACTGAAGCTTTCTTT	CASRRGDTEAFF
TRBV6-1	TRBJ1-4	12	-	-	TGTGCCAGCAGTGAATTGAGGGAAAAACTGTTTTTT	CASSELREKLFF
TRBV30	TRBJ1-2	14	-	TRBD1	TGTGCCTGGAGTTCGGACAGGGGTAACTATGGCTACACCTTC	CAWSSDRGNYGYTF
TRBV5-8	TRBJ2-3	14	-	TRBD2	TGTGCCAGCATCCTAGGACTAGCGGGAGCCCAGCAGTATTTT	CASILGLAGAQQYF
TRBV15	TRBJ2-6	12	-	-	TGTGCCACCCTTACTGGGGCCAACGTCCTGACTTTC	CATLTGANVLTF
TRBV28	TRBJ1-1	17	-	TRBD1	TGTGCCAGCAGTTCGACTATCGGGACAGCCCTGAACACTGAAGCTTTCTTT	CASSSTIGTALNTEAFF
TRBV6-5	TRBJ2-1	16	-	TRBD1	TGTGCCAGCAGTTACGGGGGACAGGGGAGGGACAATGAGCAGTTCTTC	CASSYGGQGRDNEQFF
TRBV11-3	TRBJ2-1	16	once	TRBD2	TGTGCCAGCAGCTCCAGCGGGAGGGCCGTAGGGAATGAGCAGTTCTTC	CASSSSGRAVGNEQFF
TRBV19	TRBJ1-1	14	-	-	TGTGCCAGTAGACAGGGAGCCCCAAACACTGAAGCTTTCTTT	CASRQGAPNTEAFF
TRBV28	TRBJ2-7	14	-	TRBD2	TGTGCCAGCAGCTTGGGACTAGCGGGAGTCGAGCAGTACTTC	CASSLGLAGVEQYF
TRBV7-9	TRBJ2-1	15	-	TRBD1	TGTGCCAGCAGCCGGGACAGGGGCACCTACAATGAGCAGTTCTTC	CASSRDRGTYNEQFF
TRBV24-1	TRBJ1-5	14	-	TRBD1	TGTGCCACCAGTGGTTCCGACAGGGATCAGCCCCAGCATTTT	CATSGSDRDQPQHF
TRBV5-1	TRBJ2-3	13	-	-	TGCGCCAGCAGCTTAACGGGGGCAGATACGCAGTATTTT	CASSLTGADTQYF
TRBV7-9	TRBJ1-1	14	-	-	TGTGCCAGCAGCTTAACGGCAGGGGACACTGAAGCTTTCTTT	CASSLTAGDTEAFF
TRBV7-2	TRBJ1-1	15	few	-	TGTGCCAGCAGCTCGTTTCTGCGGGGGGGAATTGAAGCTTTCTTT	CASSSFLRGGIEAFF
TRBV5-4	TRBJ1-2	16	-	-	TGTGCCAGCAGCTTTTTCACAGCACTTAAAGCCTATGGCTACACCTTC	CASSFFTALKAYGYTF
TRBV3-1/TRBV3-2	TRBJ2-3	16	-	TRBD2	TGTGCCAGCAGCCAAGAAGGGAGCGGGGGCACAGATACGCAGTATTTT	CASSQEGSGGTDTQYF
TRBV7-9	TRBJ1-1	14	-	-	TGTGCCAGCAGCTCCTCAAGGGGGAACACTGAAGCTTTCTTT	CASSSSRGNTEAFF
TRBV9	TRBJ2-7	14	-	-	TGTGCCAGCAGCCCCTGGGGCCATATGAACGAGCAGTACTTC	CASSPWGHMNEQYF
TRBV7-2	TRBJ2-6	19	-	TRBD2	TGTGCCAGCAGCTCGGGACTAGCGGGAGGGCCTACTGGGGCCAACGTCCTGACTTTC	CASSSGLAGGPTGANVLTF
TRBV2	TRBJ1-1	13	-	-	TGTGCCAGCAGCATCACAGTGAACACTGAAGCTTTCTTT	CASSITVNTEAFF
TRBV18	TRBJ1-5	14	-	-	TGTGCCAGCTCACCAGTGGGGGGAGATCATCCCCAGCATTTT	CASSPVGGDHPQHF
TRBV6-1	TRBJ1-1	11	-	-	TGTGCCAGCAGTGAAGAAGGAGGCGCTTTCTTT	CASSEEGGAFF
TRBV15	TRBJ2-7	21	-	TRBD2	TGTGCCACCAGCAGAGATATGCCGGGACTAGCGGAACGAACGAGCTCCTACGAGCAGTACTTC	CATSRDMPGLAERTSSYEQYF
TRBV12-3/TRBV12-4	TRBJ2-7	13	-	-	TGTGCCAGCACCCGGGGGTCTTCCTACGAGCAGTACTTC	CASTRGSSYEQYF
TRBV28	TRBJ2-1	16	-	TRBD2	TGTGCCAGCAGTTCTCCTCCGGGAGGGTGGTACAATGAGCAGTTCTTC	CASSSPPGGWYNEQFF
TRBV6-5	TRBJ1-1	13	-	-	TGTGCCAGCAGTCTAGGAGGAATCACTGAAGCTTTCTTT	CASSLGGITEAFF
TRBV7-9	TRBJ2-5	17	-	TRBD1	TGTGCCAGCAGCTCCCGGGACAGGGGAAGGGTTTCGGAGACCCAGTACTTC	CASSSRDRGRVSETQYF
TRBV7-3	TRBJ2-1	16	many	TRBD2	TGTGCCAGCAGCTTAAGAGGGCCTAGCGGGAGGGCCCCTGTTTTCTTC	CASSLRGPSGRAPVFF